The 3 T cell receptor beta chains below come from one sample, sequenced in a study of control samples from healthy donors and cancer patients. Data came from immunoSEQ multiplex PCR; TCRdb stores just in-frame clones and leaves some out. The sample lists 150,000 or so clones; 80% to 95% were seen once. The specimen sequenced was blood. The receptors shown here come from a woman aged 55-70 years in good health.

The chain couples TRBV6-4 to TRBJ1-1; TRBD1 aligns across 7 bases. The V gene end was trimmed by 3 bases and the J gene end by 11 bases; junction bases not matched to a gene: 12. The CDR3 length is 14 residues. Germline loops: CDR1 MRHNA, CDR2 SNTAGT. The CDR3 is CASSEKSGQVEAFF. In nucleotides, the CDR3 is TGTGCCAGCAGTGAGAAGTCCGGACAGGTCGAGGCTTTCTTT.

The chain is built from TRBV5-1 and TRBJ1-1, with no clear D. V dropped 0 bases and J dropped 4 bases, with 13 bases sitting between them. Germline-derived CDR1 and CDR2 are SGHRS and YFSETQ. The CDR3 runs 15 residues. CDR3 loop: CASSLVAAKSTEAFF. The CDR3 DNA follows: TGCGCCAGCAGCTTGGTAGCAGCCAAGAGCACTGAAGCTTTCTTT.

A word on this clone: The sample holds other DNA sequences that translate to the same CDR3. The rearrangement links TRBV7-2 to TRBJ2-1; D not resolved. Germline assignment: CDR1 SGHTA and CDR2 FQGNSA. CDR3 length: 13 amino acids. The V end was cut by 1 base, the J end by 4 bases, with 5 bases between. This CDR3 is CASSLVSYNEQFF. DNA for the CDR3: TGTGCCAGCAGCTTAGTTTCATACAATGAGCAGTTCTTC.